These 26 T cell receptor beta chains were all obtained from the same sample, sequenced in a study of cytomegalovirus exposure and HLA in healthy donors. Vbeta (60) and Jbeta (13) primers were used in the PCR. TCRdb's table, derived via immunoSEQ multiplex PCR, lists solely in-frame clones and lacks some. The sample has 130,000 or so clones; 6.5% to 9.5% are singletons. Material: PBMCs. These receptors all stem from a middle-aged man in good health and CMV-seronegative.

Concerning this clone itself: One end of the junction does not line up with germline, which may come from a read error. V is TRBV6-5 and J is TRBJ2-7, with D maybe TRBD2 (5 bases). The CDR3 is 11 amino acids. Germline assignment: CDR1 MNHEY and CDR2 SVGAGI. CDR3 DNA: TGTGCCAGCAGTTCAGACTACGCGCAGTACTTC. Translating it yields CASSSDYAQYF.

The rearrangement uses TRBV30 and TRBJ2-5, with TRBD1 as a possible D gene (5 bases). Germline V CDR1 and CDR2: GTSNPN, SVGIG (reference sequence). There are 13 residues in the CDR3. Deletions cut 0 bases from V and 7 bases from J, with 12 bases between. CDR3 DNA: TGTGCCTGGAGTGTGGACACCTTGGGGACCCAGTACTTC. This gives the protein CAWSVDTLGTQYF.

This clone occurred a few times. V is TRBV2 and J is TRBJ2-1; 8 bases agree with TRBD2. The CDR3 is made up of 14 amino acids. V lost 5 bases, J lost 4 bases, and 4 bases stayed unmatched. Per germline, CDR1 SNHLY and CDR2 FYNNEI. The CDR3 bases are TGTGCCAGCAGTTGGGAGCGGGGGTACAATGAGCAGTTCTTC. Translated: CASSWERGYNEQFF.

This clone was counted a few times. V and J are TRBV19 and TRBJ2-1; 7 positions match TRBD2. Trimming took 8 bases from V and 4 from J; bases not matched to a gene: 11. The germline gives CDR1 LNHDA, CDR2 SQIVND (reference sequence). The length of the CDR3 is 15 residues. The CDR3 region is CASDPGGGSYNEQFF. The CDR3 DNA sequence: TGTGCCAGTGATCCGGGCGGGGGTTCGTACAATGAGCAGTTCTTC.

CDR3: CASSKARGPGNTEAFF. The CDR3 nucleotides are TGTGCCAGCAGCAAAGCGCGAGGGCCCGGGAACACTGAAGCTTTCTTT. The V gene is TRBV21-1, the J gene TRBJ1-1. TRBV21-1 is a documented pseudogene. This CDR3 has 16 residues.

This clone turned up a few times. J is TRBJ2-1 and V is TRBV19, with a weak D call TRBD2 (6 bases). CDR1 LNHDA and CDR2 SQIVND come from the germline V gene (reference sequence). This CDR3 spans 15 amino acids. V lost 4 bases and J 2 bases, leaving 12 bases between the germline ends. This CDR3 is CASSKGGTAYNEQFF. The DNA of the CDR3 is TGTGCCAGTAGTAAGGGAGGTACCGCCTACAATGAGCAGTTCTTC.

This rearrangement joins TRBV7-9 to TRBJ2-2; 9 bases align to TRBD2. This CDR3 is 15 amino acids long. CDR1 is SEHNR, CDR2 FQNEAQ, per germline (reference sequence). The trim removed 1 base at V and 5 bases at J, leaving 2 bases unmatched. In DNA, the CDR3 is TGTGCCAGCAGCTTAGTAGCGGGGGTAACCGGGGAGCTGTTTTTT. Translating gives CASSLVAGVTGELFF.

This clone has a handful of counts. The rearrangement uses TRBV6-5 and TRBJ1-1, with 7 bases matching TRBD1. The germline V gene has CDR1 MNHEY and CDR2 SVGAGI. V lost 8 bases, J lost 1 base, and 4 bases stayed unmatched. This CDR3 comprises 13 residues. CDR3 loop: CASARDRNTEAFF. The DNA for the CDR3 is TGTGCCAGCGCACGGGACAGGAACACTGAAGCTTTCTTT.

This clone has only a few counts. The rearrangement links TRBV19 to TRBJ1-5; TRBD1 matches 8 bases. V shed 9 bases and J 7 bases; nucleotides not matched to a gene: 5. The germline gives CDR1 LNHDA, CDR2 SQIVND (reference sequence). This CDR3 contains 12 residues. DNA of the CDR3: TGTGCCAGCCTTGACAGGGGCCAGCCCCAGCATTTT. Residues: CASLDRGQPQHF. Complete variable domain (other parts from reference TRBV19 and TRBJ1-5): DGGITQSPKYLFRKEGQNVTLSCEQNLNHDAMYWYRQDPGQGLRLIYYSQIVNDFQKGDIAEGYSVSREKKESFPLTVTSAQKNPTAFYLCASLDRGQPQHFGDGTRLSIL.

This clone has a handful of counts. Here the CDR3 reads CASSQGNRLAGGNEETQYF. CDR3 nucleotide sequence: TGTGCCAGCAGCCAAGGGAACCGACTAGCGGGGGGGAATGAAGAGACCCAGTACTTC. This chain connects TRBV4-2 to TRBJ2-5, with 14 bases lining up with TRBD2. V gave up 1 base and J gave up 3 bases; unmatched junction bases: 10. Germline CDR1 is LGHNA and CDR2 is YNFKEQ. The CDR3 sequence is 19 residues long.

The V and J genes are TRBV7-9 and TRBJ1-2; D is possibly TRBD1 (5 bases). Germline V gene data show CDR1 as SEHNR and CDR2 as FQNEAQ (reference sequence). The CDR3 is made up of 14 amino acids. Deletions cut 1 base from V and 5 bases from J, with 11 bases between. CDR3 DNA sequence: TGTGCCAGCAGCTTAGTTGAGACAGCTTATGGCTACACCTTC. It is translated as CASSLVETAYGYTF.

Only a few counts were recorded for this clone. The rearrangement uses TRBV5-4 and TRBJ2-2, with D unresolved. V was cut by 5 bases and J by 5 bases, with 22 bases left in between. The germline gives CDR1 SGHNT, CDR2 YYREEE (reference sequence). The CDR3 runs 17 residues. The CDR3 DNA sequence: TGTGCCAGCAGTCAATCCTTCTCAGAACAATTGACCGGGGAGCTGTTTTTT. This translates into CASSQSFSEQLTGELFF.

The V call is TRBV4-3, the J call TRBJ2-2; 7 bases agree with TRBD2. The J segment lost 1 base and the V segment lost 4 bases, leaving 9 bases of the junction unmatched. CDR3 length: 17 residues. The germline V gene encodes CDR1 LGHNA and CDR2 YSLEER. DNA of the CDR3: TGCGCCAGCAGCCTCCACACGCCTAGCGGGAACACCGGGGAGCTGTTTTTT. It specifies CASSLHTPSGNTGELFF.

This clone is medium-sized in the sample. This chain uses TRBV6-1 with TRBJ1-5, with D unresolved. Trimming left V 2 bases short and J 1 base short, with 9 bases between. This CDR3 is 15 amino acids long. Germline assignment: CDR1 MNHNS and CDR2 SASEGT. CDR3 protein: CASSEQIYSNQPQHF. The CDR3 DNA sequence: TGTGCCAGCAGTGAACAGATTTACAGCAATCAGCCCCAGCATTTT.

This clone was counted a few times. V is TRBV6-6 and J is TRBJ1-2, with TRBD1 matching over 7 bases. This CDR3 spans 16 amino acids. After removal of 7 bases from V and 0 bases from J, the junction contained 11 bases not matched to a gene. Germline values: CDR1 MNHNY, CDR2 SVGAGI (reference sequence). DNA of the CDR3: TGTGCCAGCACCTTGACAGGGACCTCAGCTAACTATGGCTACACCTTC. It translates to CASTLTGTSANYGYTF.

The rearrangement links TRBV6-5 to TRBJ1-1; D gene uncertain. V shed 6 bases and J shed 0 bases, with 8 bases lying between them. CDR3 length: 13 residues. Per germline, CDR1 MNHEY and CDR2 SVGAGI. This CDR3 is CASRDDMNTEAFF. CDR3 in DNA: TGTGCCAGCAGAGATGACATGAACACTGAAGCTTTCTTT.

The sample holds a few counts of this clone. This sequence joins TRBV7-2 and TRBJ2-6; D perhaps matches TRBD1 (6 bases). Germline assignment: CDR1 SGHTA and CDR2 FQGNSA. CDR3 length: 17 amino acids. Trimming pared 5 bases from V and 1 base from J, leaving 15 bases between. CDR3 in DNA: TGTGCCAGCAGCACCCTGGACAGTTTTTCTGGGGCCAACGTCCTGACTTTC. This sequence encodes CASSTLDSFSGANVLTF.

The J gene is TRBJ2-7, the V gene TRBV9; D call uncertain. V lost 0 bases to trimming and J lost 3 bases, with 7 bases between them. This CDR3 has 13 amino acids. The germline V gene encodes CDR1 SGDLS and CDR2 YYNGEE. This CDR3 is CASSVATGYEQYF. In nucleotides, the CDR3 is TGTGCCAGCAGCGTAGCTACGGGCTACGAGCAGTACTTC.

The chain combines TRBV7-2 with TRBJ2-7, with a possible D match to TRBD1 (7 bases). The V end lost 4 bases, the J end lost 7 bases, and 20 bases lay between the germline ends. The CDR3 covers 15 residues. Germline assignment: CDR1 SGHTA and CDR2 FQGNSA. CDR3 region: CASSSRQGLLKEQYF. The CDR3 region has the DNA TGTGCCAGCAGCTCCCGACAGGGACTCTTAAAAGAGCAGTACTTC.

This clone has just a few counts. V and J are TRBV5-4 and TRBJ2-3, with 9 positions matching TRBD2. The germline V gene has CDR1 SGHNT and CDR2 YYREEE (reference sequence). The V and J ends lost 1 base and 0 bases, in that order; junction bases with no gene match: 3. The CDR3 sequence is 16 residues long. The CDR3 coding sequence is TGTGCCAGCAGCTTGAGGCGGGGGGGCAGCACAGATACGCAGTATTTT. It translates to CASSLRRGGSTDTQYF.

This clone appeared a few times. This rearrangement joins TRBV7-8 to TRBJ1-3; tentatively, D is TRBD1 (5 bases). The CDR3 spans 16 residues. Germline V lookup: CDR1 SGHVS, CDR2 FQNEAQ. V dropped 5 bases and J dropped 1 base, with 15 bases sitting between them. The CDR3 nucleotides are TGTGCCAGCAGCCTCAGGGTGGGAAATTCTGGAAACACCATATATTTT. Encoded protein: CASSLRVGNSGNTIYF.

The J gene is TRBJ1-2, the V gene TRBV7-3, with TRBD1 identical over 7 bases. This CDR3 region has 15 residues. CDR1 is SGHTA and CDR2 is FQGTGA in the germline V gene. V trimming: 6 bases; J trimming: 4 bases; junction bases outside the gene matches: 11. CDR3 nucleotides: TGTGCCAGCAGGCCCGACAGGGAACGGGCCTATGGCTACACCTTC. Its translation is CASRPDRERAYGYTF.

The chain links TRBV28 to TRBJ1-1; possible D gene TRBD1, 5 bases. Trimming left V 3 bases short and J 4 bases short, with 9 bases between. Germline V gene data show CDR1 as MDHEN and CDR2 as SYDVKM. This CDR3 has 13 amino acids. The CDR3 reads CASSLGGGTEAFF. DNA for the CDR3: TGTGCCAGCAGTTTGGGGGGGGGCACTGAAGCTTTCTTT.

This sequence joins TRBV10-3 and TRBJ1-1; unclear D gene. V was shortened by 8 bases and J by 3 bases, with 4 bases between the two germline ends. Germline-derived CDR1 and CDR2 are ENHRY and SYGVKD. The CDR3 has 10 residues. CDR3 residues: CAIGHTEAFF. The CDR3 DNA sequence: TGTGCCATCGGGCACACTGAAGCTTTCTTT.

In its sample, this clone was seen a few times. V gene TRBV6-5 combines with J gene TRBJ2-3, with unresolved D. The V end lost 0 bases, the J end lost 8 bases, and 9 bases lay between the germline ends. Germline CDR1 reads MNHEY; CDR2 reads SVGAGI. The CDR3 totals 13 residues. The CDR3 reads CASSYSMSGTQYF. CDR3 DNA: TGTGCCAGCAGTTACTCGATGAGTGGTACGCAGTATTTT.

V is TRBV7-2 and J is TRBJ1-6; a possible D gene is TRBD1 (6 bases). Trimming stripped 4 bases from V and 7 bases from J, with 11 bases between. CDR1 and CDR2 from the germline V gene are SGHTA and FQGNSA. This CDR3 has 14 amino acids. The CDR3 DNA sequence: TGTGCCAGCAGCTCCAGGCAGGGGAATTCACCCCTCCACTTT. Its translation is CASSSRQGNSPLHF. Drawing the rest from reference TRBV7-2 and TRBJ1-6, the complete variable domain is GAGVSQSPSNKVTEKGKDVELRCDPISGHTALYWYRQSLGQGLEFLIYFQGNSAPDKSGLPSDRFSAERTGGSVSTLTIQRTQQEDSAVYLCASSSRQGNSPLHFGNGTRLTVT.